Sequencing of this T cell receptor (beta chain) was carried out in a study of cytomegalovirus exposure and HLA in healthy donors. Broader study findings: Links to common viral pathogens appeared, in a later analysis, for several of the most significant clusters.

13 Jbeta primers and 60 Vbeta primers were used for the PCR. The table came from immunoSEQ multiplex PCR; TCRdb's copy has only in-frame clones and leaves some out. The table lists fewer than 150,000 clones, approximately 80% of them singletons. As concerns this clone: The antigen is unknown.

The CDR3 totals 16 residues. CDR1 and CDR2 (germline): MNHNY, SVGAGI (reference sequence). V shed 5 bases and J 7 bases; nucleotides not matched to a gene: 16. The gene calls are TRBV6-6 and TRBJ2-5; 7 positions match TRBD2. The specimen sequenced was PBMCs. The sequence came from a man younger than 45 in good health and CMV-seronegative. The chain's CDR3 is CASSVRLAAIPGTQYF. The CDR3 region has the DNA TGTGCCAGCAGTGTTAGACTAGCTGCAATCCCCGGGACCCAGTACTTC.